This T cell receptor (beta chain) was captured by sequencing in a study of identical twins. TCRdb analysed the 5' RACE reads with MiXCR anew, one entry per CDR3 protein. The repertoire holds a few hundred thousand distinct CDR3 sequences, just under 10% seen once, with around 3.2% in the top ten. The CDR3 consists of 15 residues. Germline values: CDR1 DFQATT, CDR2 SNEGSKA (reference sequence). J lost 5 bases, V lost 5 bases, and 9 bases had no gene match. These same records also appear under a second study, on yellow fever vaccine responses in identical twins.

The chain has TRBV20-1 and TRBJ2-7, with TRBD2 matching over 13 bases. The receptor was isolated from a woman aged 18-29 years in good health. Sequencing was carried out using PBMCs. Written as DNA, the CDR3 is TGCAGTGCTCCATGGACTAGCGGGAGACGCAACGAGCAGTACTTC. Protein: CSAPWTSGRRNEQYF.